This is a list of T cell receptor beta chains from one sample in a study of OX40 agonist ivuxolimab in advanced cancers. TCRdb keeps only in-frame clones here, not all; method: immunoSEQ multiplex PCR. The sample gives about 59,000 clones, 84% of which show up once; roughly 2% is in the top ten. This material consisted of CD4+ or CD8+ T cells sorted from blood, taken in a trial of the OX40 agonist ivuxolimab. These receptors originate from an adult with an advanced solid tumor such as melanoma, head and neck, liver or kidney cancer. CDR3s include the opening cysteine and the closing phenylalanine or tryptophan. Each record gives: J gene, clone size, CDR3 length, V gene, D gene, CDR3 protein, CDR3 DNA. The D gene is left open where the match is weak. The listing skips clone size in some rows; elsewhere it reads once, few, many or a size class.

j_call: TRBJ2-4; clone_size: NA; cdr3_length: 18; v_call: TRBV27; d_call: TRBD2; cdr3_aa: CASSPGLAGQGGKNIQYF; cdr3_nt: TGTGCCAGCAGTCCGGGACTAGCGGGCCAAGGGGGCAAAAACATTCAGTACTTC
j_call: TRBJ1-2; clone_size: NA; cdr3_length: 15; v_call: TRBV5-6; d_call: TRBD1; cdr3_aa: CASSPGTEEAGGYTF; cdr3_nt: TGTGCCAGCAGCCCCGGGACAGAAGAGGCCGGCGGCTACACCTTC
j_call: TRBJ1-2; clone_size: NA; cdr3_length: 15; v_call: TRBV7-3; d_call: TRBD1; cdr3_aa: CASSLGPGTGDGYTF; cdr3_nt: TGTGCCAGCAGCTTAGGACCCGGGACAGGGGATGGCTACACCTTC
j_call: TRBJ1-1; clone_size: NA; cdr3_length: 12; v_call: TRBV12-5; d_call: NA; cdr3_aa: CASGLNRGVAFF; cdr3_nt: TGTGCTAGTGGTCTTAACAGAGGGGTCGCTTTCTTT
j_call: TRBJ1-2; clone_size: NA; cdr3_length: 14; v_call: TRBV7-2; d_call: NA; cdr3_aa: CASSLYGTAGTYTF; cdr3_nt: TGTGCCAGCAGCTTATATGGGACGGCCGGAACCTACACCTTC
j_call: TRBJ2-1; clone_size: NA; cdr3_length: 15; v_call: TRBV5-4; d_call: TRBD1; cdr3_aa: CASSLASGGHNEQFF; cdr3_nt: TGTGCCAGCAGCTTGGCGTCAGGGGGTCACAATGAGCAGTTCTTC
j_call: TRBJ1-1; clone_size: NA; cdr3_length: 13; v_call: TRBV7-3; d_call: NA; cdr3_aa: CASSFTRNTEAFF; cdr3_nt: TGTGCCAGCAGCTTTACTCGAAACACTGAAGCTTTCTTT
j_call: TRBJ2-5; clone_size: NA; cdr3_length: 16; v_call: TRBV18; d_call: TRBD2; cdr3_aa: CASSSGTSAPRETQYF; cdr3_nt: TGTGCCAGCTCATCCGGGACTAGCGCCCCACGGGAGACCCAGTACTTC
j_call: TRBJ1-4; clone_size: once; cdr3_length: 16; v_call: TRBV4-2; d_call: TRBD1; cdr3_aa: CASSQEGGQGGEKLFF; cdr3_nt: TGTGCCAGCAGCCAAGAGGGAGGACAGGGAGGTGAAAAACTGTTTTTT
j_call: TRBJ1-6; clone_size: NA; cdr3_length: 14; v_call: TRBV30; d_call: NA; cdr3_aa: CAWSVYGGESPLHF; cdr3_nt: TGTGCCTGGAGTGTATACGGGGGAGAGTCACCCCTCCACTTT
j_call: TRBJ2-2; clone_size: NA; cdr3_length: 14; v_call: TRBV5-1; d_call: NA; cdr3_aa: CASSRDPNTGELFF; cdr3_nt: TGCGCCAGCAGCCGCGACCCAAACACCGGGGAGCTGTTTTTT
j_call: TRBJ1-1; clone_size: NA; cdr3_length: 14; v_call: TRBV19; d_call: NA; cdr3_aa: CASSALRDGAEAFF; cdr3_nt: TGTGCCAGTAGTGCCCTTAGGGATGGTGCTGAAGCTTTCTTT
j_call: TRBJ2-7; clone_size: few; cdr3_length: 15; v_call: TRBV6-6; d_call: NA; cdr3_aa: CASSQGAPGPYEQYF; cdr3_nt: TGTGCCAGCAGTCAAGGGGCCCCCGGTCCCTACGAGCAGTACTTC
j_call: TRBJ1-2; clone_size: NA; cdr3_length: 15; v_call: TRBV5-5; d_call: TRBD1; cdr3_aa: CASSLPEQGIYGYTF; cdr3_nt: TGTGCCAGCAGCTTGCCGGAACAGGGGATCTATGGCTACACCTTC
j_call: TRBJ2-3; clone_size: NA; cdr3_length: 13; v_call: TRBV16; d_call: NA; cdr3_aa: CASSQGLTDTQYF; cdr3_nt: TGTGCCAGCAGCCAAGGGCTCACAGATACGCAGTATTTT
j_call: TRBJ2-2; clone_size: NA; cdr3_length: 15; v_call: TRBV5-1; d_call: NA; cdr3_aa: CASRRAAANTGELFF; cdr3_nt: TGCGCCAGCCGGAGAGCGGCCGCGAACACCGGGGAGCTGTTTTTT
j_call: TRBJ1-1; clone_size: NA; cdr3_length: 15; v_call: TRBV6-5; d_call: TRBD1; cdr3_aa: CASSYENRGWTEAFF; cdr3_nt: TGTGCCAGCAGTTACGAGAACAGGGGGTGGACTGAAGCTTTCTTT
j_call: TRBJ2-5; clone_size: NA; cdr3_length: 17; v_call: TRBV2; d_call: TRBD2; cdr3_aa: CASSEGLLAGAGETQYF; cdr3_nt: TGTGCCAGCAGTGAGGGGCTGCTAGCGGGGGCCGGGGAGACCCAGTACTTC
j_call: TRBJ1-5; clone_size: NA; cdr3_length: 15; v_call: TRBV28; d_call: TRBD1; cdr3_aa: CAGSPGQGRNQPQHF; cdr3_nt: TGTGCCGGGAGTCCGGGACAGGGACGCAATCAGCCCCAGCATTTT
j_call: TRBJ1-5; clone_size: NA; cdr3_length: 14; v_call: TRBV6-5; d_call: NA; cdr3_aa: CASSLRDRYQPQHF; cdr3_nt: TGTGCCAGCAGTCTCCGGGACCGTTATCAGCCCCAGCATTTT
j_call: TRBJ1-2; clone_size: few; cdr3_length: 13; v_call: TRBV4-3; d_call: TRBD1; cdr3_aa: CASSHGTGESYTF; cdr3_nt: TGCGCCAGCAGCCATGGGACAGGGGAGAGCTACACCTTC
j_call: TRBJ2-1; clone_size: NA; cdr3_length: 15; v_call: TRBV6-5; d_call: NA; cdr3_aa: CASSYRDPRYNEQFF; cdr3_nt: TGTGCCAGCAGTTACAGAGACCCCAGGTACAATGAGCAGTTCTTC
j_call: TRBJ2-7; clone_size: NA; cdr3_length: 13; v_call: TRBV2; d_call: NA; cdr3_aa: CASTPEIGYEQYF; cdr3_nt: TGTGCCAGCACCCCCGAGATAGGCTACGAGCAGTACTTC
j_call: TRBJ2-5; clone_size: NA; cdr3_length: 16; v_call: TRBV7-3; d_call: TRBD2; cdr3_aa: CASSLSPGRGQETQYF; cdr3_nt: TGTGCCAGCAGCTTATCCCCGGGGAGGGGCCAAGAGACCCAGTACTTC
j_call: TRBJ2-5; clone_size: NA; cdr3_length: 16; v_call: TRBV28; d_call: TRBD2; cdr3_aa: CASSSPWRGGGETQYF; cdr3_nt: TGTGCCAGCAGTTCCCCCTGGCGGGGGGGCGGGGAGACCCAGTACTTC
j_call: TRBJ1-1; clone_size: NA; cdr3_length: 14; v_call: TRBV5-4; d_call: NA; cdr3_aa: CASSLSVANTEAFF; cdr3_nt: TGTGCCAGCAGCTTATCCGTGGCCAACACTGAAGCTTTCTTT
j_call: TRBJ1-1; clone_size: NA; cdr3_length: 14; v_call: TRBV27; d_call: NA; cdr3_aa: CASRLVGMNTEAFF; cdr3_nt: TGTGCCAGCAGATTGGTGGGGATGAACACTGAAGCTTTCTTT
j_call: TRBJ1-2; clone_size: NA; cdr3_length: 12; v_call: TRBV28; d_call: TRBD1; cdr3_aa: CASSLTRDRALF; cdr3_nt: TGTGCCAGCAGTTTAACCCGGGACAGGGCCCTCTTC
j_call: TRBJ1-4; clone_size: once; cdr3_length: 14; v_call: TRBV5-1; d_call: NA; cdr3_aa: CASSSTATNEKLFF; cdr3_nt: TGCGCCAGCAGCTCTACAGCAACTAATGAAAAACTGTTTTTT
j_call: TRBJ1-1; clone_size: NA; cdr3_length: 15; v_call: TRBV5-1; d_call: NA; cdr3_aa: CASSLVPVPGTEAFF; cdr3_nt: TGCGCCAGCAGCTTGGTACCCGTCCCAGGGACTGAAGCTTTCTTT
j_call: TRBJ2-7; clone_size: NA; cdr3_length: 14; v_call: TRBV30; d_call: TRBD1; cdr3_aa: CAWATGTGSYEQYF; cdr3_nt: TGTGCCTGGGCAACCGGGACAGGGTCCTACGAGCAGTACTTC
j_call: TRBJ1-4; clone_size: NA; cdr3_length: 12; v_call: TRBV28; d_call: NA; cdr3_aa: CASSSLSEKLFF; cdr3_nt: TGTGCCAGCAGTTCTCTAAGTGAAAAACTGTTTTTT
j_call: TRBJ2-5; clone_size: NA; cdr3_length: 14; v_call: TRBV28; d_call: TRBD2; cdr3_aa: CASSELAAQETQYF; cdr3_nt: TGTGCCAGCAGTGAACTAGCGGCCCAAGAGACCCAGTACTTC
j_call: TRBJ2-2; clone_size: once; cdr3_length: 12; v_call: TRBV11-3; d_call: NA; cdr3_aa: CASSLGTGELFF; cdr3_nt: TGTGCCAGCAGCTTAGGTACCGGGGAGCTGTTTTTT
j_call: TRBJ1-2; clone_size: NA; cdr3_length: 13; v_call: TRBV7-3; d_call: NA; cdr3_aa: CASSPDANYGYTF; cdr3_nt: TGTGCCAGCAGCCCGGACGCTAACTATGGCTACACCTTC
j_call: TRBJ1-1; clone_size: few; cdr3_length: 15; v_call: TRBV28; d_call: NA; cdr3_aa: CASNPAGGRNTEAFF; cdr3_nt: TGTGCCAGCAACCCCGCGGGGGGCAGGAACACTGAAGCTTTCTTT
j_call: TRBJ2-7; clone_size: NA; cdr3_length: 16; v_call: TRBV4-2; d_call: TRBD2; cdr3_aa: CASSQATSGSSYEQYF; cdr3_nt: TGTGCCAGCAGCCAAGCGACTAGCGGGAGCTCCTACGAGCAGTACTTC
j_call: TRBJ2-5; clone_size: NA; cdr3_length: 15; v_call: TRBV5-1; d_call: NA; cdr3_aa: CASSPGTGRSETQYF; cdr3_nt: TGCGCCAGCAGCCCGGGCACAGGGAGGTCAGAGACCCAGTACTTC
j_call: TRBJ1-1; clone_size: NA; cdr3_length: 14; v_call: TRBV6-4; d_call: TRBD1; cdr3_aa: CASRGDREASEAFF; cdr3_nt: TGTGCCAGCAGAGGGGACAGGGAGGCATCTGAAGCTTTCTTT
j_call: TRBJ1-3; clone_size: few; cdr3_length: 14; v_call: TRBV30; d_call: NA; cdr3_aa: CACSTGTPGNTIYF; cdr3_nt: TGTGCCTGTTCCACAGGGACGCCCGGAAACACCATATATTTT
j_call: TRBJ2-5; clone_size: NA; cdr3_length: 15; v_call: TRBV5-6; d_call: NA; cdr3_aa: CASSLALWPQETQYF; cdr3_nt: TGTGCCAGCAGCTTGGCCCTGTGGCCCCAAGAGACCCAGTACTTC
j_call: TRBJ2-4; clone_size: once; cdr3_length: 16; v_call: TRBV9; d_call: TRBD1; cdr3_aa: CASSLSHGQGENIQYF; cdr3_nt: TGTGCCAGCAGCCTCTCTCACGGACAGGGAGAAAACATTCAGTACTTC
j_call: TRBJ1-1; clone_size: NA; cdr3_length: 15; v_call: TRBV9; d_call: NA; cdr3_aa: CASSADGTGNTEAFF; cdr3_nt: TGTGCCAGCAGCGCGGACGGGACCGGAAACACTGAAGCTTTCTTT
j_call: TRBJ2-3; clone_size: NA; cdr3_length: 13; v_call: TRBV23-1; d_call: NA; cdr3_aa: CASNGPSTDTQYF; cdr3_nt: TGCGCCAGCAACGGGCCTAGTACAGATACGCAGTATTTT
j_call: TRBJ2-7; clone_size: NA; cdr3_length: 14; v_call: TRBV6-1; d_call: NA; cdr3_aa: CASSERGFPYEQYF; cdr3_nt: TGTGCCAGCAGTGAACGAGGGTTCCCCTACGAGCAGTACTTC
j_call: TRBJ2-5; clone_size: NA; cdr3_length: 13; v_call: TRBV7-3; d_call: NA; cdr3_aa: CASRRTNEETQYF; cdr3_nt: TGTGCCAGCAGGCGGACGAATGAAGAGACCCAGTACTTC
j_call: TRBJ1-1; clone_size: NA; cdr3_length: 16; v_call: TRBV5-1; d_call: NA; cdr3_aa: CASSSTPTEFNTEAFF; cdr3_nt: TGCGCCAGCAGCTCCACCCCGACGGAGTTTAACACTGAAGCTTTCTTT